The 11 T cell receptor beta chains in this list originate from one sample, sequenced in a study of blood T cells in healthy people across ages. Using a J-beta primer mix together with a sample-barcoded 5' primer, a second PCR was run for roughly 6 to 12 cycles. TCRdb re-called the 5' RACE reads with MiXCR, one entry per CDR3 protein. The data contain roughly 800,000 distinct CDR3 sequences, 35% to 40% of them singletons. The sample comprised blood. Every receptor here comes from a young man in good health.

This clonotype has more than one count but fewer than ten. This sequence joins TRBV20-1 and TRBJ2-5; no reliable D call. Deletions cut 8 bases from V and 11 bases from J, with 18 bases between. Germline V gene lookup returns CDR1 DFQATT and CDR2 SNEGSKA (reference sequence). The CDR3 is 11 residues long. The CDR3 sequence: CSSARYNEQYF. DNA of the CDR3: TGCAGTAGCGCGAGATACAATGAGCAGTACTTC.

This clonotype was seen at least ten times. The chain combines TRBV5-1 with TRBJ1-2, with D unresolved. Trimming shortened V by 0 bases and J by 1 base, and 19 bases separated the two germline ends. CDR1 is SGHRS and CDR2 is YFSETQ in the germline V gene. This CDR3 spans 18 amino acids. CDR3 residues: CASSLGRPPSDVNYGYTF. CDR3 nucleotide sequence: TGCGCCAGCAGCTTGGGACGGCCGCCATCCGACGTTAACTATGGCTACACCTTC.

This chain's CDR3 is CATLGTVNTEAFF. CDR3 nucleotide sequence: TGTGCCACCCTCGGGACAGTGAACACTGAAGCTTTCTTT. The J gene is TRBJ1-1, the V gene TRBV10-3; 7 positions match TRBD1. From germline, CDR1 is ENHRY and CDR2 SYGVKD. With V trimmed by 10 bases and J by 0 bases, 5 bases remained unmatched. This CDR3 is built from 13 residues.

This clonotype turned up a few times. The rearrangement joins TRBV18 to TRBJ1-4; unclear D gene. The V end was cut by 2 bases, the J end by 8 bases, with 12 bases between. CDR1 is KGHSH and CDR2 is LQKENI in the germline V gene. The CDR3 is 14 amino acids. CDR3 amino acids: CASSPGSEEEKLFF. CDR3 nucleotide sequence: TGTGCCAGCTCACCAGGGAGTGAGGAGGAAAAACTGTTTTTT.

This clonotype has just one count. The chain couples TRBV9 to TRBJ1-2; 7 bases fit TRBD1. V shed 0 bases, J shed 5 bases, and the junction held 10 bases outside the gene matches. There are 16 residues in the CDR3. Per germline, CDR1 SGDLS and CDR2 YYNGEE. CDR3 protein: CASSVARGPLIYGYTF. CDR3 coding DNA: TGTGCCAGCAGCGTAGCTAGGGGGCCGTTAATTTATGGCTACACCTTC.

The table lists this clonotype with a few counts. The chain links TRBV20-1 to TRBJ1-1; possibly TRBD1 for D (6 bases). V shed 6 bases and J shed 7 bases, with 15 bases lying between them. The CDR3 sequence is 12 residues long. Germline V gene lookup returns CDR1 DFQATT and CDR2 SNEGSKA (reference sequence). The CDR3 nucleotides are TGCAGTGCAGACACGGGACACCTTGAAGCTTTCTTT. Its translation: CSADTGHLEAFF.

As for this clonotype: Sequence at one end of the junction differs from germline and may be a read error. The chain recombines TRBV4-3 with TRBJ1-1; the D is unclear. Per the germline V gene, CDR1 is LGHNA and CDR2 is YSLEER. The CDR3 spans 13 residues. In nucleotides, the CDR3 is TGCGCCAGCAGCCAAGGGACGAACGCTGAAGCTTTCTTT. Its translation is CASSQGTNAEAFF.

This chain connects TRBV5-1 to TRBJ2-4; D is perhaps TRBD1 (5 bases). The germline V gene has CDR1 SGHRS and CDR2 YFSETQ. V lost 4 bases to trimming and J lost 0 bases, with 17 bases between them. The CDR3 covers 17 residues. This CDR3 is CASSTGQGLVAKNIQYF. The CDR3 region has the DNA TGCGCCAGCAGCACCGGACAAGGCTTAGTAGCCAAAAACATTCAGTACTTC.

This clonotype was counted at least ten times. This chain joins TRBV12-3 or TRBV12-4 and TRBJ2-1, with a tentative D call TRBD1 (6 bases). The CDR3 totals 13 residues. V lost 1 base and J 7 bases, leaving 8 bases between the germline ends. CDR3 amino acids: CASSLVGANEQFF. CDR3 bases: TGTGCCAGCAGTTTAGTGGGGGCAAATGAGCAGTTCTTC.

This clonotype was observed at least ten times. V is TRBV12-3 or TRBV12-4 and J is TRBJ1-6; D is ambiguous. This CDR3 spans 16 amino acids. Trimming removed 6 bases from V and 2 bases from J, with 14 bases in between. Written as DNA, the CDR3 is TGTGCCAGCAGCCGTCGACAAGGCGCCTATAATTCACCCCTCCACTTT. Amino acid sequence: CASSRRQGAYNSPLHF.

This sequence joins TRBV20-1 and TRBJ2-1; 9 positions agree with TRBD1. Germline trimming cut 1 base from V and 8 bases from J; bases unmatched to any gene: 6. CDR1 and CDR2 from the germline V gene are DFQATT and SNEGSKA (reference sequence). The CDR3 is 14 amino acids. CDR3 in amino acids: CSARATGGTDEQFF. The CDR3 nucleotides are TGCAGTGCTAGAGCGACAGGGGGTACCGATGAGCAGTTCTTC.